This T cell receptor beta chain emerged from a study of OX40 agonist ivuxolimab in advanced cancers. Germline V lookup: CDR1 MNHNS, CDR2 SASEGT. Trimming stripped 3 bases from V and 5 bases from J, with 5 bases between. The CDR3 has 11 residues. Sequencing used immunoSEQ multiplex PCR; TCRdb keeps in-frame clones, though not all of them. Among 55,000 to 70,000 clones, approximately 87% were seen once, and the ten largest hold 3.1%. The chain is built from TRBV6-1 and TRBJ2-7; possibly TRBD1 for D (5 bases). The sample was CD4+ or CD8+ T cells sorted from blood, taken in a trial of the OX40 agonist ivuxolimab. The TCR comes from an adult with an advanced solid tumor such as melanoma, head and neck, liver or kidney cancer. CDR3 amino acids: CASSEGHEQYF. In DNA form, the CDR3 reads TGTGCCAGCAGTGAGGGGCACGAGCAGTACTTC.